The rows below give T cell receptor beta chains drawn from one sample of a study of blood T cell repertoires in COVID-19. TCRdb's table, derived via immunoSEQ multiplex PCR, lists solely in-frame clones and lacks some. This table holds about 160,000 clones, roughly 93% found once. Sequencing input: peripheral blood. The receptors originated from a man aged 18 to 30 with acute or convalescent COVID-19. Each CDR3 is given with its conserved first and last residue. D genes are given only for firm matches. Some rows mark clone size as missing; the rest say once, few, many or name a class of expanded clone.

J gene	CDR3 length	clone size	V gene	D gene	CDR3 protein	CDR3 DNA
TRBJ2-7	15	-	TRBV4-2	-	CASSQDWGGDYEQYF	TGTGCCAGCAGCCAAGACTGGGGCGGGGACTACGAGCAGTACTTC
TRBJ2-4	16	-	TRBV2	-	CASSAGGGLPKNIQYF	TGTGCCAGCAGCGCAGGGGGAGGATTACCCAAAAACATTCAGTACTTC
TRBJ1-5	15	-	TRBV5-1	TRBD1	CASSLDGQGGQPQHF	TGCGCCAGCAGCTTGGACGGACAGGGCGGCCAGCCCCAGCATTTT
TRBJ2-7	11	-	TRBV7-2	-	CASSLSYEQYF	TGTGCCAGCAGCCTGTCCTACGAGCAGTACTTC
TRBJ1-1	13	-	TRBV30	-	CAWSETRSMEAFF	TGTGCCTGGAGTGAGACTCGTTCCATGGAGGCTTTCTTT
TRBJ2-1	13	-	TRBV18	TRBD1	CASSIDRANEQFF	TGTGCCAGCTCAATCGACAGGGCCAATGAGCAGTTCTTC
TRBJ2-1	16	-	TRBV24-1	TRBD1	CATSEAGGDSYNEQFF	TGTGCCACCAGTGAGGCAGGGGGCGATTCCTACAATGAGCAGTTCTTC
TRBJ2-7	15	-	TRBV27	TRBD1	CASSLNRGPSYEQYF	TGTGCCAGCAGTTTAAACAGGGGTCCCTCCTACGAGCAGTACTTC
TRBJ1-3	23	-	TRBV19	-	CASSIILMSARKETANFGNTIYF	TGTGCCAGTAGTATAATTTTGATGTCCGCAAGAAAAGAGACAGCCAACTTCGGAAACACCATATATTTT
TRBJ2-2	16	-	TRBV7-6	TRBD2	CASSPGGLVPTGELFF	TGTGCCAGCAGCCCGGGGGGGCTAGTCCCCACCGGGGAGCTGTTTTTT
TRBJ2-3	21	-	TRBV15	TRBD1	CATSRDDTDGDRGILTDTQYF	TGTGCCACCAGCAGAGATGACACAGACGGCGACAGGGGGATATTGACAGATACGCAGTATTTT
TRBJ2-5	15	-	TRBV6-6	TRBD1	CASSPGTGGSETQYF	TGTGCCAGCAGCCCCGGGACAGGGGGCAGTGAGACCCAGTACTTC
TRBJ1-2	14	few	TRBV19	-	CASSIAAGGYGYTF	TGTGCCAGTAGTATAGCCGCGGGGGGGTATGGCTACACCTTC
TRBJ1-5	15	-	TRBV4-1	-	CASSPSEVSNQPQHF	TGCGCCAGCAGCCCGTCCGAGGTTAGCAATCAGCCCCAGCATTTT
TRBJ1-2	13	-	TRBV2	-	CATRTQGTYGYTF	TGTGCCACCCGGACCCAGGGTACCTATGGCTACACCTTC
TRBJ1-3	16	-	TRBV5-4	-	CASSFSPRVSGNTIYF	TGTGCCAGCAGCTTTTCGCCCCGGGTCTCTGGAAACACCATATATTTT
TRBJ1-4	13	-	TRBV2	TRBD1	CASSWTGNEKLFF	TGTGCCAGCAGTTGGACAGGAAATGAAAAACTGTTTTTT
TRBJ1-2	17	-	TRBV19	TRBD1	CASSKNRGTAINYGYTF	TGTGCCAGTAGTAAAAACCGAGGGACAGCAATTAACTATGGCTACACCTTC
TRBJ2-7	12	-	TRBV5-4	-	CASSLTGTEQYF	TGTGCCAGCAGCTTGACAGGGACCGAGCAGTACTTC
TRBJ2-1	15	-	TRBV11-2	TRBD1	CASSQPGTGINEQFF	TGTGCCAGCAGCCAACCCGGGACAGGGATCAATGAGCAGTTCTTC
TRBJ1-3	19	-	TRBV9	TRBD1	CASSVEGQGAFGSGNTIYF	TGTGCCAGCAGCGTAGAGGGACAGGGGGCTTTCGGCTCTGGAAACACCATATATTTT
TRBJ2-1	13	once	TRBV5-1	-	CASSLLWSDEQFF	TGCGCCAGCAGCTTGCTGTGGTCGGATGAGCAGTTCTTC
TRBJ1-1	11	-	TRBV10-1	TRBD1	CASSPGQRTFF	TGCGCCAGCAGCCCGGGACAGAGGACTTTCTTT
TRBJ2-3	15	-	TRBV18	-	CASSPQTARWDTQYF	TGTGCCAGCTCACCCCAGACAGCCCGTTGGGATACGCAGTATTTT
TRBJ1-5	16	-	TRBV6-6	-	CASSRRTGISNQPQHF	TGTGCCAGCAGTCGACGAACAGGAATTAGCAATCAGCCCCAGCATTTT
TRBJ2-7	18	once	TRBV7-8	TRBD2	CASSLRPRGTSGTYEQYF	TGTGCCAGCAGCTTGCGACCCCGTGGGACTAGCGGGACCTACGAGCAGTACTTC
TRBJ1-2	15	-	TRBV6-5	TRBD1	CASSYSGQENYGYTF	TGTGCCAGCAGTTACTCAGGACAGGAGAACTATGGCTACACCTTC
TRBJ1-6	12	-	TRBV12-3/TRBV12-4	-	CASSLMRSPLHF	TGTGCCAGCAGTTTAATGAGGTCACCCCTCCACTTT
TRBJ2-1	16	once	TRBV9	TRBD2	CASSVTLAGDGNEQFF	TGTGCCAGCAGCGTGACCCTAGCGGGAGACGGGAATGAGCAGTTCTTC
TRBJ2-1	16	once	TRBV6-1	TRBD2	CASSEWAGLAYNEQFF	TGTGCCAGCAGTGAATGGGCCGGACTAGCCTACAATGAGCAGTTCTTC
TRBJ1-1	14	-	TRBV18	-	CASSPTGGSTEAFF	TGTGCCAGCTCACCAACCGGGGGAAGTACTGAAGCTTTCTTT
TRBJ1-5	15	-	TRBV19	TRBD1	CASSTGTGRNQPQHF	TGTGCCAGTAGTACCGGGACAGGACGCAATCAGCCCCAGCATTTT
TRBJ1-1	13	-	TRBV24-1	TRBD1	CATGTGKNTEAFF	TGTGCCACTGGGACAGGGAAAAACACTGAAGCTTTCTTT
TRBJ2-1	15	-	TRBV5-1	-	CATKDGSGFYNEQFF	TGCGCCACCAAGGACGGTAGCGGTTTTTACAATGAGCAGTTCTTC
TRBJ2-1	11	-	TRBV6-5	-	CATRHYNEQFF	TGTGCCACCCGACATTACAATGAGCAGTTCTTC
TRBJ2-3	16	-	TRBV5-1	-	CASSGRGKEAQDTQYF	TGCGCCAGCAGTGGAAGGGGGAAGGAGGCCCAAGATACGCAGTATTTT
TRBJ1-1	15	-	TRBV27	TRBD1	CASSTHRDRVPEAFF	TGTGCCAGCAGTACCCACCGGGACAGGGTTCCTGAAGCTTTCTTT
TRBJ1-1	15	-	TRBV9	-	CASSLNSGSGTEAFF	TGTGCCAGCAGCCTAAATTCGGGATCGGGCACTGAAGCTTTCTTT
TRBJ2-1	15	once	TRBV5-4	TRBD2	CASSLAGGLHNEQFF	TGTGCCAGCAGTTTAGCGGGGGGATTACACAATGAGCAGTTCTTC
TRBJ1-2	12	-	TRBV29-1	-	CIITDSNYGYTF	TGCATCATCACGGACAGTAACTATGGCTACACCTTC
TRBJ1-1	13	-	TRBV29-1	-	CSVQGHLNTEAFF	TGCAGCGTTCAAGGACACCTGAACACTGAAGCTTTCTTT
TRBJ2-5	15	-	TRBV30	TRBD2	CAWSGRSGSGETQYF	TGTGCCTGGAGTGGTAGGAGCGGGAGTGGGGAGACCCAGTACTTC
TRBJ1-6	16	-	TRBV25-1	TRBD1	CASSAGGQGAGSPLHF	TGTGCCAGCAGTGCAGGGGGACAGGGGGCCGGTTCACCCCTCCACTTT
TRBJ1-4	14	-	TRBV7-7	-	CASSLGGGSEKLFF	TGTGCCAGCAGCTTAGGAGGGGGTAGTGAAAAACTGTTTTTT
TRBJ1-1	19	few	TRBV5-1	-	CASSLLRLRDTGMNTEAFF	TGCGCCAGCAGCTTGTTAAGACTCCGGGACACGGGAATGAACACTGAAGCTTTCTTT
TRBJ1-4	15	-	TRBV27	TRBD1	CASSTTGTGGEKLFF	TGTGCCAGCAGTACGACCGGGACAGGAGGCGAAAAACTGTTTTTT
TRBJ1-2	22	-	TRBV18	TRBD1	CASSYYGQGANDHGTANYGYTF	TGTGCCAGCTCATATTACGGACAGGGGGCGAATGACCATGGGACAGCTAACTATGGCTACACCTTC
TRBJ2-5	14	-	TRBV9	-	CASSVARDKETQYF	TGTGCCAGCAGCGTAGCTCGGGATAAGGAGACCCAGTACTTC
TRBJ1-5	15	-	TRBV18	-	CASSPPGAHSQPQHF	TGTGCCAGCTCACCACCAGGGGCGCATAGTCAGCCCCAGCATTTT
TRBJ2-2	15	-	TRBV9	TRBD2	CASSVRASGSRELFF	TGTGCCAGCAGCGTACGGGCTAGCGGGAGTAGGGAGCTGTTTTTT
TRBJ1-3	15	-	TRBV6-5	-	CASSYYGGEGNTIYF	TGTGCCAGCAGTTATTACGGGGGTGAGGGAAACACCATATATTTT
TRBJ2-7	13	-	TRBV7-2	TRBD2	CASSSRLAHEQYF	TGTGCCAGCAGCTCGCGACTAGCACACGAGCAGTACTTC
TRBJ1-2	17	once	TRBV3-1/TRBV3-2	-	CASSQMGHISEDYGYTF	TGTGCCAGCAGCCAAATGGGACACATATCTGAGGACTATGGCTACACCTTC